This T cell receptor beta chain was captured by sequencing in a study of cytomegalovirus exposure and HLA in healthy donors. General study findings and limits: The authors enumerated roughly 160 TCR beta chains as linked to cytomegalovirus. Several of the most significant clusters were apparently associated with common viral pathogens in a later analysis. Relative to equally common others, HLA-associated TCR beta chains showed greater clonal expansion in a later analysis.

PCR was performed using 60 Vbeta and 13 Jbeta primers. Libraries were prepared by immunoSEQ multiplex PCR; TCRdb keeps only in-frame clonotypes and omits some of them. The sample comprises more than 85,000 clones, around 60% of which are singletons, and around 5% rests with the top ten. This CDR3 comprises 11 residues. The germline CDR1 and CDR2 sequences are LNHDA and SQIVND (reference sequence). V lost 10 bases and J lost 2, with 5 bases in between. Only a few counts were recorded for this clone. Its target is not known. Sequenced material: PBMCs. The clonotype originates from a human donor in good health. This chain uses TRBV19 with TRBJ2-2; D gene ambiguous. CDR3 in DNA: TGTGCCACCCAAAACACCGGGGAGCTGTTTTTT. Protein sequence: CATQNTGELFF. The full variable domain, with the rest looked up from reference TRBV19 and TRBJ2-2, is DGGITQSPKYLFRKEGQNVTLSCEQNLNHDAMYWYRQDPGQGLRLIYYSQIVNDFQKGDIAEGYSVSREKKESFPLTVTSAQKNPTAFYLCATQNTGELFFGEGSRLTVL.